This entry features one T cell receptor beta chain sequence. The sample comes from a study of blood T cell repertoires in COVID-19. Looking at the study overall: Samples came from the United States, Italy and Spain, spanning acute and convalescent COVID-19.

V was clipped by 0 bases and J by 8 bases, with 16 bases between them. This CDR3 has 15 amino acids. Germline CDR1 SNHLY, CDR2 FYNNEI. Libraries were prepared by immunoSEQ multiplex PCR; TCRdb keeps only in-frame clonotypes and omits some of them. The top ten clones hold about 27% of a sample with 35,000 to 50,000 clones, more than 75% of them seen once. Material: peripheral blood. This clonotype was obtained from a man aged 80 or over with acute or convalescent COVID-19. The chain combines TRBV2 with TRBJ1-2; TRBD1 might be the D (6 bases). This CDR3 is CASSEAQVGQLGYTF. CDR3 nucleotides: TGTGCCAGCAGTGAAGCGCAGGTAGGACAGCTCGGCTACACCTTC.